This T cell receptor (beta chain) derives from a study of shared clonotypes between healthy human individuals. The germline CDR1 and CDR2 sequences are MNHEY and SMNVEV (reference sequence). V lost 3 bases to trimming and J lost 1 base; unmatched junction nucleotides: 4. The CDR3 spans 15 residues. The donor cohort consisted entirely of Caucasian adults residing in Nashville, Tennessee. Turning to this clone: Antigen unknown. This sample includes further DNA sequences coding for the same CDR3.

Findings of the study overall: An expected dependence of interdonor clonotype sharing on sequencing depth was noted. Sharing across four donors was highest in naive CD4 (around 5%) and lowest in memory CD8 (roughly 0.4%).

Sequenced by immunoSEQ multiplex PCR; TCRdb stores in-frame clones only, minus some. The sample consists of roughly 1.4 million clones, approximately 98.5% of them appearing once. The sequenced sample consisted of naive CD4+ T cells sorted from blood. Subset defined: CD45RA+ positively selected. The TCR comes from a man aged 25 to 40 in good health. The chain carries TRBV27 and TRBJ2-7, with 9 bases aligning to TRBD1. CDR3 in amino acids: CASSFQGQGSYEQYF. CDR3 in DNA: TGTGCCAGCAGTTTCCAAGGACAGGGGTCCTACGAGCAGTACTTC.